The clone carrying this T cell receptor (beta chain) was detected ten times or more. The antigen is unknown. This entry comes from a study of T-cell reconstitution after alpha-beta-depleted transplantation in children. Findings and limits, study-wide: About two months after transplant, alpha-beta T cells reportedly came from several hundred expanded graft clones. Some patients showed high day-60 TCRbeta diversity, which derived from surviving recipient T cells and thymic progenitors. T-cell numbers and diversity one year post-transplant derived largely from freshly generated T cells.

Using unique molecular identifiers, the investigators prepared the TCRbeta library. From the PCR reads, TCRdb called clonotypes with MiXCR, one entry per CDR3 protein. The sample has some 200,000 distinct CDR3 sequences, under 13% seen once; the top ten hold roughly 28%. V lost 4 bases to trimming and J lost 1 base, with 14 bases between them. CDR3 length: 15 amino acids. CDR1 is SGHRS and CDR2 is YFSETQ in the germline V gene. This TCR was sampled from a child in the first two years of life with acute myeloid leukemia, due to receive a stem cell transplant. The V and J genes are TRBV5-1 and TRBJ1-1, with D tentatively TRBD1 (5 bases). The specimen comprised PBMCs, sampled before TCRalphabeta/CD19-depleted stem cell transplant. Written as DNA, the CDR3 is TGCGCCAGCAGCGAGTTAGCAGGGACGAACACTGAAGCTTTCTTT. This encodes CASSELAGTNTEAFF. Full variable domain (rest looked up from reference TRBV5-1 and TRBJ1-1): KAGVTQTPRYLIKTRGQQVTLSCSPISGHRSVSWYQQTPGQGLQFLFEYFSETQRNKGNFPGRFSGRQFSNSRSEMNVSTLELGDSALYLCASSELAGTNTEAFFGQGTRLTVV.